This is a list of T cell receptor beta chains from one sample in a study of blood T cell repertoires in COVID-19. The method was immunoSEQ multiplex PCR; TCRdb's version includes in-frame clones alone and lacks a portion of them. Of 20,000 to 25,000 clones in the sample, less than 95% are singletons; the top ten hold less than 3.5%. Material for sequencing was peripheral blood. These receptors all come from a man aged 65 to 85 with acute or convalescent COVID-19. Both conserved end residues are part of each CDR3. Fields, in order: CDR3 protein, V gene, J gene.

CDR3: CASSLGAGNSPLHF
V: TRBV7-9
J: TRBJ1-6

CDR3: CASRERETYTDTQYF
V: TRBV2
J: TRBJ2-3

CDR3: CATSRDRGYEQYF
V: TRBV15
J: TRBJ2-7

CDR3: CASSLAEGAGEKLFF
V: TRBV11-2
J: TRBJ1-4

CDR3: CASSLAGGSGNTIYF
V: TRBV5-4
J: TRBJ1-3

CDR3: CASSRRGVPDTQYF
V: TRBV6-5
J: TRBJ2-3

CDR3: CASSIFWGTDYGYTF
V: TRBV27
J: TRBJ1-2

CDR3: CATARTGDTGELFF
V: TRBV24-1
J: TRBJ2-2

CDR3: CASSSDAIGTSYEQYF
V: TRBV5-1
J: TRBJ2-7

CDR3: CASSHLAGDTYNEQFF
V: TRBV11-2
J: TRBJ2-1

CDR3: CASSPDRANTEAFF
V: TRBV5-4
J: TRBJ1-1

CDR3: CASSLTLSSSAFF
V: TRBV5-6
J: TRBJ1-1

CDR3: CASSFLGQVSEQYF
V: TRBV28
J: TRBJ2-7

CDR3: CASSLDGERTDTQYF
V: TRBV5-1
J: TRBJ2-3

CDR3: CATSRAGGPNYEQYF
V: TRBV15
J: TRBJ2-7

CDR3: CASSFEGSGYGYTF
V: TRBV5-1
J: TRBJ1-2

CDR3: CSVDRSYEQYF
V: TRBV20-1
J: TRBJ2-7

CDR3: CASSPGQGGFYGYTF
V: TRBV7-2
J: TRBJ1-2

CDR3: CASSLVSSEVSYEQYF
V: TRBV5-5
J: TRBJ2-7

CDR3: CASSRDQSGQYSYEQYF
V: TRBV4-1
J: TRBJ2-7

CDR3: CASSLTREPYEQYF
V: TRBV28
J: TRBJ2-7

CDR3: CASSYVGQGGGELFF
V: TRBV6-5
J: TRBJ2-2

CDR3: CASSNAGPDEKLFF
V: TRBV6-2/TRBV6-3
J: TRBJ1-4

CDR3: CASSMYRSNQPQHF
V: TRBV18
J: TRBJ1-5

CDR3: CASSLRGLAGLANSYEQYF
V: TRBV27
J: TRBJ2-7

CDR3: CASIRTGLNTEAFF
V: TRBV19
J: TRBJ1-1

CDR3: CASLDRGSDQPQHF
V: TRBV28
J: TRBJ1-5

CDR3: CSVMPGTGAYEQYF
V: TRBV29-1
J: TRBJ2-7